Each of the 32 T cell receptor beta chains below was sequenced from the same sample in a study of cytomegalovirus exposure and HLA in healthy donors. PCR involved 60 Vbeta and 13 Jbeta primers. Method: immunoSEQ multiplex PCR; TCRdb's copy keeps in-frame clones and lacks some. The sample consists of around 100,000 clones, around 67% of them appearing once. The sample consisted of PBMCs. These receptors were collected from a woman aged 45-65 years in good health and CMV-seronegative.

This clone was seen a handful of times. This chain joins TRBV5-5 and TRBJ1-2, with TRBD1 identical over 7 bases. The V segment lost 6 bases and the J segment 4 bases; nucleotides outside the gene matches: 6. The CDR3 totals 13 residues. Germline assignment: CDR1 SGHKS and CDR2 YYEKEE (reference sequence). The CDR3, as DNA: TGTGCCAGCAACAAGGACAGGAGCTATGGCTACACCTTC. This translates into CASNKDRSYGYTF.

V is TRBV19 and J is TRBJ1-5; TRBD1 agrees at 8 bases. Germline lookup yields CDR1 LNHDA and CDR2 SQIVND (reference sequence). This CDR3 region has 15 residues. Losses at the gene ends were 3 bases for V and 7 bases for J; bases not matched to a gene: 8. CDR3 bases: TGTGCCAGTAGTATGGGGACAGGAATTGGCCAGCCCCAGCATTTT. Amino acids: CASSMGTGIGQPQHF.

This clone was seen only a few times. This rearrangement joins TRBV5-1 to TRBJ2-7; 9 bases line up with TRBD2. The CDR3 extends over 17 amino acids. J gave up 2 bases and V 0 bases, and 9 bases lay outside the gene matches. Per germline, CDR1 SGHRS and CDR2 YFSETQ. CDR3 amino acids: CASSLVPGGGGAYEQYF. CDR3 DNA sequence: TGCGCCAGCAGCTTGGTGCCGGGTGGCGGGGGGGCCTACGAGCAGTACTTC.

This chain joins TRBV7-2 and TRBJ2-5; D is possibly TRBD2 (5 bases). This CDR3 region has 13 residues. In germline, CDR1 is SGHTA, CDR2 FQGNSA. Trimming removed 4 bases at V and 4 bases at J, with 10 bases between. The CDR3 loop reads CASSSGFVETQYF. Written as DNA, the CDR3 is TGTGCCAGCAGCTCGGGATTCGTAGAGACCCAGTACTTC.

The V call is TRBV10-3, the J call TRBJ1-5; D unresolved. This CDR3 has 13 amino acids. Trimming removed 5 bases from V and 3 bases from J, with 8 bases in between. Germline CDR1 is ENHRY and CDR2 is SYGVKD. CDR3 protein: CAISPGDNQPQHF. The CDR3 DNA sequence: TGTGCCATCAGTCCCGGAGACAATCAGCCCCAGCATTTT.

This chain links TRBV20-1 with TRBJ1-4; TRBD1 matches 8 bases. The trim removed 5 bases at V and 10 bases at J, leaving 3 bases unmatched. Per the germline V gene, CDR1 is DFQATT and CDR2 is SNEGSKA (reference sequence). The CDR3 totals 11 residues. CDR3 bases: TGCAGTGCTGAGGACAGGGCAAAACTGTTTTTT. It yields the protein CSAEDRAKLFF.

The V gene is TRBV7-9, the J gene TRBJ2-1; 10 bases fit TRBD2. The CDR3 covers 15 residues. Germline V lookup: CDR1 SEHNR, CDR2 FQNEAQ (reference sequence). The V and J ends lost 5 bases and 9 bases, in that order; junction bases with no gene match: 10. In DNA, the CDR3 is TGTGCCAGCAGCCGCCCCGGGACTAGCGCTTCTGAGCAGTTCTTC. Its translation is CASSRPGTSASEQFF.

In this sample, this clone turned up a few times. This chain links TRBV13 with TRBJ1-1; 8 nucleotides agree with TRBD1. The V segment lost 5 bases and the J segment 9 bases; nucleotides outside the gene matches: 8. CDR3 length: 13 residues. Germline V gene lookup returns CDR1 PRHDT and CDR2 FYEKMQ (reference sequence). The CDR3, as DNA: TGTGCCAGCAGCACGACGACAGGGGAAAAAGCTTTCTTT. As protein: CASSTTTGEKAFF.

This clone occurred once. This sequence joins TRBV18 and TRBJ1-2, with a tentative D call TRBD1 (5 bases). The germline gives CDR1 KGHSH, CDR2 LQKENI. V was pared by 3 bases and J by 8 bases, with 13 bases between. The CDR3 spans 13 residues. CDR3 in DNA: TGTGCCAGCTCACCGGTCTCCAGGGAAGGCTACACCTTC. Its translation is CASSPVSREGYTF.

This chain joins TRBV4-3 and TRBJ2-3; TRBD2 is a possible D gene (6 bases). This CDR3 contains 17 residues. Trimming left V 1 base short and J 2 bases short, with 16 bases between. Germline CDR1 LGHNA, CDR2 YSLEER. CDR3 DNA sequence: TGCGCCAGCAGCCAAGGACCTCCGTGGCGGGACACAGATACGCAGTATTTT. It translates to CASSQGPPWRDTDTQYF.

This clone was seen a handful of times. The genes are TRBV19 and TRBJ2-7; 9 nucleotides line up with TRBD1. The CDR3 consists of 16 residues. V lost 4 bases, J lost 0 bases, and 7 bases stayed unmatched. CDR1 is LNHDA, CDR2 SQIVND, per germline (reference sequence). The CDR3 loop is CASSNRWGQGSYEQYF. The CDR3 DNA sequence: TGTGCCAGTAGTAATAGATGGGGACAGGGCTCCTACGAGCAGTACTTC.

There are a few counts of this clone. V is TRBV5-6 and J is TRBJ1-5; D unresolved. V was shortened by 0 bases and J by 1 base, with 5 bases between the two germline ends. This CDR3 has 14 residues. Germline CDR1 is SGHDT and CDR2 is YYEEEE. The CDR3 spells CASSLGQSNQPQHF. The DNA for the CDR3 is TGTGCCAGCAGCTTGGGTCAGAGCAATCAGCCCCAGCATTTT.

This chain joins TRBV5-1 and TRBJ1-2; D unresolved. Trimming pared 4 bases from V and 7 bases from J, leaving 26 bases between. This CDR3 contains 17 residues. CDR1 and CDR2 (germline): SGHRS, YFSETQ. The CDR3 region has the DNA TGCGCCAGCAGCGCCGCAGGCACGTCTTTATCTCAAAGTGGCTACACCTTC. It is translated as CASSAAGTSLSQSGYTF.

The rearrangement uses TRBV5-1 and TRBJ2-5; TRBD1 agrees at 7 bases. The length of the CDR3 is 16 residues. V shed 0 bases, J shed 4 bases, and the junction held 9 bases outside the gene matches. CDR1 is SGHRS and CDR2 is YFSETQ in the germline V gene. The chain's CDR3 is CASSLAQAGGGETQYF. The CDR3 DNA reads TGCGCCAGCAGCTTGGCCCAAGCAGGGGGTGGAGAGACCCAGTACTTC. The full variable domain, in which reference TRBV5-1 and TRBJ2-5 provide the parts outside the CDR3, is KAGVTQTPRYLIKTRGQQVTLSCSPISGHRSVSWYQQTPGQGLQFLFEYFSETQRNKGNFPGRFSGRQFSNSRSEMNVSTLELGDSALYLCASSLAQAGGGETQYFGPGTRLLVL.

This clone was observed a few times. The V gene is TRBV14, the J gene TRBJ2-2, with TRBD2 as a possible D gene (5 bases). V lost 1 base, J lost 3 bases, and 15 bases lay in between. CDR1 is SGHDN and CDR2 is FVKESK in the germline V gene. The CDR3 is 17 amino acids. CDR3: CASSQGWGVRYTGELFF. The CDR3, as DNA: TGTGCCAGCAGCCAAGGGTGGGGAGTCCGTTACACCGGGGAGCTGTTTTTT. The full variable domain, its missing parts supplied by reference TRBV14 and TRBJ2-2, is EAGVTQFPSHSVIEKGQTVTLRCDPISGHDNLYWYRRVMGKEIKFLLHFVKESKQDESGMPNNRFLAERTGGTYSTLKVQPAELEDSGVYFCASSQGWGVRYTGELFFGEGSRLTVL.

This chain uses TRBV5-1 with TRBJ2-3; TRBD1 might be the D (5 bases). Between the trimmed V and J ends, which lost 5 bases and 0 bases, there was a span of 13 bases. The CDR3 has 15 residues. Per the germline V gene, CDR1 is SGHRS and CDR2 is YFSETQ. CDR3 loop: CASSIDRVSTDTQYF. In DNA form, the CDR3 reads TGCGCCAGCAGTATCGACAGAGTAAGCACAGATACGCAGTATTTT.

This clone turned up a few times. This rearrangement joins TRBV27 to TRBJ2-2; 10 bases line up with TRBD2. The CDR3 contains 16 residues. V trimming: 9 bases; J trimming: 2 bases; junction bases outside the gene matches: 9. Germline V gene sequence: CDR1 MNHEY, CDR2 SMNVEV (reference sequence). For the CDR3, the DNA is TGTGCCAGTGAAGAGATAGCGGGAGGTAACACCGGGGAGCTGTTTTTT. It translates to CASEEIAGGNTGELFF.

This chain connects TRBV12-5 to TRBJ1-5; possible D gene TRBD1, 6 bases. The germline V gene has CDR1 LGHNT and CDR2 FRNRAP. V was pared by 3 bases and J by 5 bases, with 11 bases between. The CDR3 contains 14 residues. The CDR3 is CASGLTGGHQPQHF. The CDR3 DNA is TGTGCTAGTGGTTTAACGGGGGGGCATCAGCCCCAGCATTTT.

This clone was seen only once. This chain joins TRBV6-5 and TRBJ2-5; 8 bases map to TRBD1. The ends lost 6 bases at V and 5 bases at J; junction bases unmatched: 5. The CDR3 extends over 13 amino acids. CDR1 is MNHEY, CDR2 SVGAGI, per germline. In nucleotides, the CDR3 is TGTGCCAGCAGATGGACAGGGAGGGAGACCCAGTACTTC. Encoded protein: CASRWTGRETQYF.

This clone was seen more than once but under ten times. The V call is TRBV9, the J call TRBJ2-7, with D maybe TRBD1 (6 bases). The germline V gene has CDR1 SGDLS and CDR2 YYNGEE. The CDR3 runs 15 residues. Trimming took off 0 bases at V and 1 base at J, with 11 bases between the two ends. The CDR3 DNA reads as TGTGCCAGCAGCGTAGGGTACAGGGTATCCTACGAGCAGTACTTC. This sequence encodes CASSVGYRVSYEQYF.

V usage is TRBV5-1 and J usage is TRBJ2-3; TRBD1 matches at 7 bases. The V segment lost 0 bases and the J segment 6 bases; nucleotides outside the gene matches: 4. Germline CDR1 reads SGHRS; CDR2 reads YFSETQ. The CDR3 sequence is 14 residues long. For the CDR3, the DNA is TGCGCCAGCAGCTTGGGACAGGGTTTTGATACGCAGTATTTT. Translating gives CASSLGQGFDTQYF.

The genes are TRBV30 and TRBJ2-3; 9 positions match TRBD2. The CDR3 totals 15 residues. CDR1 is GTSNPN, CDR2 SVGIG, per germline (reference sequence). J gave up 4 bases and V 1 base, and 6 bases lay outside the gene matches. CDR3 region: CAWSGSGGLSDTQYF. The CDR3 DNA sequence: TGTGCCTGGAGTGGGAGCGGGGGGTTGTCAGATACGCAGTATTTT.

The chain uses TRBV5-1 and TRBJ2-1; 8 bases match TRBD2. The ends lost 6 bases at V and 0 bases at J; junction bases unmatched: 2. CDR1 and CDR2 (germline): SGHRS, YFSETQ. The CDR3 length is 14 residues. The DNA of the CDR3 is TGCGCCAGCACGGGAGGGAGCTCCTACAATGAGCAGTTCTTC. The encoded protein is CASTGGSSYNEQFF.

In this sample, this clone turned up a few times. The chain combines TRBV5-1 with TRBJ1-1, with D tentatively TRBD1 (6 bases). Germline CDR1 is SGHRS and CDR2 is YFSETQ. This CDR3 is built from 12 residues. V lost 5 bases and J lost 5, with 10 bases in between. The chain's CDR3 is CASRGRGTEAFF. Here the CDR3 DNA reads TGCGCCAGCAGGGGGAGGGGGACTGAAGCTTTCTTT.

The chain recombines TRBV27 with TRBJ2-7; a possible D gene is TRBD1 (5 bases). V was trimmed by 2 bases and J by 5 bases, leaving 13 bases between them. CDR1 and CDR2 from the germline V gene are MNHEY and SMNVEV (reference sequence). CDR3 length equals 14 residues. For the CDR3, the DNA is TGTGCCAGCAGTTTAGCCGTGACAGCTGACGAGCAGTACTTC. Translation gives CASSLAVTADEQYF.

This clone was found once. The chain joins TRBV6-5 to TRBJ1-1; D is uncertain. The germline V and J ends were trimmed by 5 bases and 3 bases, with 16 bases remaining between them. The CDR3 sequence is 15 residues long. CDR1 and CDR2 from the germline V gene are MNHEY and SVGAGI. CDR3 nucleotide sequence: TGTGCCAGCAGTCTCCGATCCCTCGGGGACACTGAAGCTTTCTTT. This sequence encodes CASSLRSLGDTEAFF.

The chain has TRBV27 and TRBJ1-4; 10 bases match TRBD1. The germline V gene encodes CDR1 MNHEY and CDR2 SMNVEV (reference sequence). CDR3 length equals 12 residues. Trimming at V came to 11 bases and at J to 7 bases, leaving 4 bases not matched to a gene. The DNA for the CDR3 is TGTGCCGCCAGGACAGGGGGTGAAAAACTGTTTTTT. Protein: CAARTGGEKLFF.

The J gene is TRBJ2-1, the V gene TRBV30; maybe TRBD2 (6 bases). Trimming removed 3 bases from V and 0 bases from J, with 18 bases in between. This CDR3 is 17 amino acids long. Germline V lookup: CDR1 GTSNPN, CDR2 SVGIG (reference sequence). The CDR3 sequence is CAWRGRRGPSSYNEQFF. The CDR3 DNA is TGTGCCTGGAGGGGAAGGCGGGGCCCCAGCTCCTACAATGAGCAGTTCTTC.

The rearrangement links TRBV5-1 to TRBJ2-7; perhaps TRBD2 as D (6 bases). Trimming left V 0 bases short and J 6 bases short, with 22 bases between. Germline V lookup: CDR1 SGHRS, CDR2 YFSETQ. The CDR3 runs to 17 residues. CDR3 coding DNA: TGCGCCAGCAGCTTGGGGGGATTGGGACTCTCCCTCTCCGAGCAGTACTTC. Translated: CASSLGGLGLSLSEQYF.

The chain recombines TRBV5-1 with TRBJ2-5; D not certain. V lost 5 bases to trimming and J lost 5 bases, with 19 bases between them. The CDR3 loop spans 15 amino acids. Germline V gene sequence: CDR1 SGHRS, CDR2 YFSETQ. This CDR3 is CASRLETGSWETQYF. In nucleotides, the CDR3 is TGCGCCAGCAGGCTTGAGACGGGTTCCTGGGAGACCCAGTACTTC.

This clone was seen more than once but under ten times. V gene TRBV10-2 combines with J gene TRBJ2-7, with 8 bases identical to TRBD1. The CDR3 length is 14 residues. Germline CDR1 and CDR2: WSHSY and SAAADI. Germline trimming cut 7 bases from V and 2 bases from J; bases unmatched to any gene: 7. The CDR3 region is CASTRTGSTYEQYF. The CDR3 DNA sequence: TGCGCCAGCACCCGGACAGGGAGTACCTACGAGCAGTACTTC.

This chain joins TRBV11-3 and TRBJ1-4; 9 positions agree with TRBD1. With V trimmed by 4 bases and J by 0 bases, 3 bases remained unmatched. The germline V gene encodes CDR1 SGHNT and CDR2 YENEEA. The CDR3 consists of 16 residues. This CDR3 is CASSSDRGATNEKLFF. CDR3 coding DNA: TGTGCCAGCAGCTCCGACAGGGGGGCAACTAATGAAAAACTGTTTTTT. Supplemented by reference TRBV11-3 and TRBJ1-4, the full variable domain reads EAGVVQSPRYKIIEKKQPVAFWCNPISGHNTLYWYLQNLGQGPELLIRYENEEAVDDSQLPKDRFSAERLKGVDSTLKIQPAELGDSAVYLCASSSDRGATNEKLFFGSGTQLSVL.